This entry describes one T cell receptor beta chain. Separate from the approximately 600-subject first cohort was the approximately 120-subject validation cohort, to which the donors belonged. Germline trimming cut 0 bases from V and 4 bases from J; bases unmatched to any gene: 3. This CDR3 region has 15 residues. Germline V gives CDR1 LNHNV, CDR2 YYDKDF (reference sequence). This entry belongs to a study of cytomegalovirus exposure and HLA in healthy donors. The repertoire was sequenced with immunoSEQ multiplex PCR; TCRdb's copy has only in-frame clones and lacks some. Of tens of thousands of clones listed, around 90% are singletons.

Sequenced input: PBMCs. This chain links TRBV15 with TRBJ1-2, with TRBD1 matching 9 bases. The TCR sequence derives from a woman aged 18-29 years in good health and CMV-seropositive. In DNA form, the CDR3 reads TGTGCCACCAGCAGAGAGACAGGGGGAGGCTATGGCTACACCTTC. It codes for CATSRETGGGYGYTF.